This T cell receptor (beta chain) was observed in a study of blood T cell repertoires in COVID-19. Trimming pared 7 bases from V and 4 bases from J, leaving 11 bases between. CDR1 and CDR2 (germline): DFQATT, SNEGSKA (reference sequence). The CDR3 is 11 residues long. Authors' methods: Amplification with reference gene primers provided the estimates of nucleated cell counts. The protocol was immunoSEQ multiplex PCR, while the TCRdb copy is restricted to in-frame clones and leaves out a portion. The D gene and trimming were derived from the DNA, and the V and J assignments and clone size from that table. The table has some 74,000 clones, 88% seen once.

The sequence came from a man in his fifties or sixties with acute or convalescent COVID-19. Sequenced: peripheral blood. The chain has TRBV20-1 and TRBJ2-7; D is perhaps TRBD1 (6 bases). The CDR3 sequence: CSGSRGYEQYF. As DNA, the CDR3 is TGCAGTGGCAGCAGGGGTTACGAGCAGTACTTC.